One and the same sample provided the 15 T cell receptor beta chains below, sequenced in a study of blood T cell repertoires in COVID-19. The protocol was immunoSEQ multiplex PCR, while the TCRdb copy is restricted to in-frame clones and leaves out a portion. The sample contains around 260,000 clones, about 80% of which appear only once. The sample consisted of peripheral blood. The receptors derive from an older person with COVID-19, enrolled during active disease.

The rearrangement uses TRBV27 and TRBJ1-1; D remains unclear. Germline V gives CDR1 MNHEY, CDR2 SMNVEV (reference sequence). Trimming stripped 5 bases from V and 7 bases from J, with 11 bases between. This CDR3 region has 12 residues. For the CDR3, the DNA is TGTGCCAGCAGTAGCGGGTGGCTTGAAGCTTTCTTT. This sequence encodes CASSSGWLEAFF.

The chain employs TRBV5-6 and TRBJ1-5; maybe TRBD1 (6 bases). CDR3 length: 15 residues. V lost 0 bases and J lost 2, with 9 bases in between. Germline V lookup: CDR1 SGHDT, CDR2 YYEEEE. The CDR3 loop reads CASSLAPGGNQPQHF. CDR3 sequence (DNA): TGTGCCAGCAGCTTGGCTCCAGGGGGCAATCAGCCCCAGCATTTT.

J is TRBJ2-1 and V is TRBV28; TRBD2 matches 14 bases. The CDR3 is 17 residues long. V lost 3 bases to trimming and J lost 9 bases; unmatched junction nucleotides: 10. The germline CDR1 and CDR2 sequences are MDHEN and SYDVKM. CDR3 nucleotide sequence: TGTGCCAGCAGTTTGAGTGGGACTAGCGGGAGATATGGTGAGCAGTTCTTC. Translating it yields CASSLSGTSGRYGEQFF.

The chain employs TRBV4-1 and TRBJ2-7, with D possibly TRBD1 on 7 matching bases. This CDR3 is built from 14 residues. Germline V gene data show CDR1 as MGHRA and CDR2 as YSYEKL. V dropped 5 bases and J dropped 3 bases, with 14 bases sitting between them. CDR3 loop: CASSTQGGSYEQYF. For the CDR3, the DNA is TGCGCCAGCAGCACTCAGGGGGGAAGCTACGAGCAGTACTTC.

CDR3 in amino acids: CASSLAGVSTDTQYF. The CDR3 DNA follows: TGTGCCAGCAGCTTGGCGGGTGTCAGCACAGATACGCAGTATTTT. The genes are TRBV5-4 and TRBJ2-3; no reliable D call. The CDR3 is made up of 15 amino acids. V gave up 0 bases and J gave up 0 bases, with 8 bases separating them. Germline V lookup: CDR1 SGHNT, CDR2 YYREEE (reference sequence). Supplemented by reference TRBV5-4 and TRBJ2-3, the full variable domain reads ETGVTQSPTHLIKTRGQQVTLRCSSQSGHNTVSWYQQALGQGPQFIFQYYREEENGRGNFPPRFSGLQFPNYSSELNVNALELDDSALYLCASSLAGVSTDTQYFGPGTRLTVL.

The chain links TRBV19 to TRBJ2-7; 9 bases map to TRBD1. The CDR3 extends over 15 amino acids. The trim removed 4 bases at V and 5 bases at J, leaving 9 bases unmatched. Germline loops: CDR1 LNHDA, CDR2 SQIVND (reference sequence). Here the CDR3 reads CASSTPGTGGNEQYF. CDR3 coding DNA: TGTGCCAGTAGTACCCCGGGAACAGGGGGCAACGAGCAGTACTTC.

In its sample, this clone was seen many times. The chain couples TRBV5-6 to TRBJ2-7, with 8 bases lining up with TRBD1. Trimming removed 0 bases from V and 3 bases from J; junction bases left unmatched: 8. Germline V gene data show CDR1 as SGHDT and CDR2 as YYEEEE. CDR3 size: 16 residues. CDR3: CASSLAGTGGLYEQYF. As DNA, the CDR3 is TGTGCCAGCAGCTTGGCCGGGACAGGCGGCCTCTACGAGCAGTACTTC.

The DNA of the CDR3 is TGTGCCAGCACCCCGGGACAGACCTCCTACGAGCAGTACTTC. Protein sequence: CASTPGQTSYEQYF. This chain connects TRBV7-3 to TRBJ2-7; 7 nucleotides line up with TRBD1. Germline V gene lookup returns CDR1 SGHTA and CDR2 FQGTGA. The CDR3 spans 14 residues. The trim removed 7 bases at V and 0 bases at J, leaving 6 bases unmatched.

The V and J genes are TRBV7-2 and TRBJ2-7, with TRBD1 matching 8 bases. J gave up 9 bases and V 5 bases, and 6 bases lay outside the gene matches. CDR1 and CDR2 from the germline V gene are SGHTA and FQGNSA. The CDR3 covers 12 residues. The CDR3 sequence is CASSPDRGRQYF. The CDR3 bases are TGTGCCAGCAGCCCAGACAGGGGTAGGCAGTACTTC.

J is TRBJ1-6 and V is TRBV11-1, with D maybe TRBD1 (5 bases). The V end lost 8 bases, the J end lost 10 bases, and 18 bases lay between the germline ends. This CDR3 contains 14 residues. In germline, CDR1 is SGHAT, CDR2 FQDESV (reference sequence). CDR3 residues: CASAEGSSGSPLHF. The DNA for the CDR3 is TGTGCCAGCGCGGAGGGGAGTTCGGGCTCACCCCTCCACTTT.

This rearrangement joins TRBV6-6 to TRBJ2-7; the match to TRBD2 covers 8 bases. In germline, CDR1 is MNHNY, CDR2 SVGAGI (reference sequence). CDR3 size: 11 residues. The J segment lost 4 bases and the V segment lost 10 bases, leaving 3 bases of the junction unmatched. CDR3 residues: CATEREYEQYF. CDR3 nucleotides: TGTGCCACGGAGCGGGAGTACGAGCAGTACTTC.

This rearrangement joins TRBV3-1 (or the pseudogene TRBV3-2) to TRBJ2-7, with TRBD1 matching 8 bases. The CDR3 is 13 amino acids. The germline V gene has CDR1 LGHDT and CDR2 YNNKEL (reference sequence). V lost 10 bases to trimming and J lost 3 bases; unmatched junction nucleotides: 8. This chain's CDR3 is CAINRGQGYEQYF. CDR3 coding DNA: TGTGCCATCAACCGAGGACAGGGCTACGAGCAGTACTTC.

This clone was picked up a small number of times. The chain's CDR3 is CASSSGQGRFGYTF. As DNA, the CDR3 is TGTGCCAGCAGCAGCGGACAGGGTAGATTTGGCTACACCTTC. The V gene is TRBV5-4, the J gene TRBJ1-2; 8 nucleotides line up with TRBD1. This CDR3 comprises 14 residues. Germline values: CDR1 SGHNT, CDR2 YYREEE (reference sequence). V was clipped by 4 bases and J by 7 bases; unmatched bases: 9.

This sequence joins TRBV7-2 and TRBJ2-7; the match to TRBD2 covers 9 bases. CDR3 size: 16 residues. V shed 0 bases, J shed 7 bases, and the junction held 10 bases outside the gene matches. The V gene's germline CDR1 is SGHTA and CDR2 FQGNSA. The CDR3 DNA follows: TGTGCCAGCAGCTTAGCGATGGCGGGAGGGACTCAAGAGCAGTACTTC. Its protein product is CASSLAMAGGTQEQYF.

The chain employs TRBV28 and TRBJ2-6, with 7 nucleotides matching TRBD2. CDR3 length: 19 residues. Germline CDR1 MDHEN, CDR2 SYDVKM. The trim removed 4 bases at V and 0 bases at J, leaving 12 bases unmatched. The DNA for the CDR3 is TGTGCCAGCAGTTCGATCTCTAGCGGAATCCCCTCTGGGGCCAACGTCCTGACTTTC. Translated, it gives CASSSISSGIPSGANVLTF. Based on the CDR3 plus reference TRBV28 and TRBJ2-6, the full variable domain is DVKVTQSSRYLVKRTGEKVFLECVQDMDHENMFWYRQDPGLGLRLIYFSYDVKMKEKGDIPEGYSVSREKKERFSLILESASTNQTSMYLCASSSISSGIPSGANVLTFGAGSRLTVL.